The source of this TCR beta chain is a study of cytomegalovirus exposure and HLA in healthy donors. Note on this clone: Its antigen is currently unknown.

Broader study findings: Researchers catalogued roughly 170 TCR beta chains as cytomegalovirus-associated.

From the 120-subject validation cohort, which was separate from the roughly 670-subject first cohort, the donors were drawn. Profiling relied on immunoSEQ multiplex PCR, and the TCRdb table lists in-frame clones only, not all of them. This repertoire shows roughly 330,000 clones, around 90% found once; its top ten account for over 1%. The germline V gene has CDR1 SGHVS and CDR2 FNYEAQ. The CDR3 contains 14 residues. The junction had 6 bases not matched to a gene; V was cut back by 8 bases and J by 2 bases. The J gene is TRBJ2-1, the V gene TRBV7-6, with 7 nucleotides matching TRBD2. The specimen was PBMCs. The clonotype originates from a woman aged 25-40 years in good health and CMV-seropositive. The CDR3 nucleotides are TGTGCCAGCGGACCGCGGGGGACCTACAATGAGCAGTTCTTC. Protein sequence: CASGPRGTYNEQFF. The whole variable domain, filled in from reference TRBV7-6 and TRBJ2-1, reads GAGVSQSPRYKVTKRGQDVALRCDPISGHVSLYWYRQALGQGPEFLTYFNYEAQQDKSGLPNDRFSAERPEGSISTLTIQRTEQRDSAMYRCASGPRGTYNEQFFGPGTRLTVL.